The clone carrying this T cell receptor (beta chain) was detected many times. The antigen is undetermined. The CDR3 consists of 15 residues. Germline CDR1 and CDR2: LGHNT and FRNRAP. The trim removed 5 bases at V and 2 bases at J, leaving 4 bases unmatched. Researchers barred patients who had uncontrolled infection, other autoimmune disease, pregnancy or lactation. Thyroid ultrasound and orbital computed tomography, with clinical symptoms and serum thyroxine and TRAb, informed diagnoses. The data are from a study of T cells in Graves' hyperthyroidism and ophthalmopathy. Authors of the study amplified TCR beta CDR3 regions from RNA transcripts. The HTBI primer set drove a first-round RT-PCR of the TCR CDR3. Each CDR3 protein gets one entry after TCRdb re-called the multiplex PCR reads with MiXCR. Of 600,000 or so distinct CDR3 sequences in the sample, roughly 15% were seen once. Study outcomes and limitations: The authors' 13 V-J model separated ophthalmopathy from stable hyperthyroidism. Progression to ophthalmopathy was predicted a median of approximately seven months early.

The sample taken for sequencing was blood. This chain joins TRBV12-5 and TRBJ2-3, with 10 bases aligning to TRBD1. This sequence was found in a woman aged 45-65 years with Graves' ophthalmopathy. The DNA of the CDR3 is TGTGCTAGTGGTCCCGGGACAGGGGTCACAGATACGCAGTATTTT. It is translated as CASGPGTGVTDTQYF.